Shown below are 6 T cell receptor beta chains from a single sample sequenced in a study of tumor-infiltrating lymphocytes in localized non-small cell lung cancer. Clones were read by immunoSEQ multiplex PCR, and TCRdb kept only the in-frame ones, dropping some. Among 15,000 to 17,000 clones listed, about 75% were seen once. The sample comprised lung tumor tissue. These receptors all come from a human donor with non-small cell lung cancer.

The chain combines TRBV19 with TRBJ2-1; TRBD1 or TRBD2 may be the D gene (6 bases each). V lost 7 bases to trimming and J lost 10 bases, with 23 bases between them. CDR1 and CDR2 (germline): LNHDA, SQIVND (reference sequence). The CDR3 extends over 15 amino acids. CDR3 protein: CASIIGGAGRGEQFF. The DNA for the CDR3 is TGTGCCAGTATTATTGGGGGCGCGGGCCGGGGGGAGCAGTTCTTC.

The V gene is TRBV27, the J gene TRBJ2-7, with D possibly being TRBD2 (6 bases). This CDR3 has 14 amino acids. Looked up from germline, CDR1 is MNHEY and CDR2 is SMNVEV (reference sequence). The V end was cut by 2 bases, the J end by 3 bases, with 11 bases between. This CDR3 is CASSLAGRVYEQYF. Written as DNA, the CDR3 is TGTGCCAGCAGTTTAGCGGGGCGGGTCTACGAGCAGTACTTC.

The CDR3 sequence is CASRETPAEGQPQHF. The CDR3 DNA is TGTGCCAGCAGAGAAACTCCCGCCGAGGGTCAGCCCCAGCATTTT. The chain has TRBV2 and TRBJ1-5; D uncertain. V dropped 6 bases and J dropped 6 bases, with 18 bases sitting between them. This CDR3 is built from 15 residues. Germline CDR1 is SNHLY and CDR2 is FYNNEI.

CDR3 loop: CASRSGTGVNEQFF. The CDR3 coding sequence is TGTGCCAGCAGGTCCGGGACAGGGGTCAATGAGCAGTTCTTC. This chain connects TRBV28 to TRBJ2-1, with 10 nucleotides matching TRBD1. Germline V gives CDR1 MDHEN, CDR2 SYDVKM. Trimming took 6 bases from V and 6 from J; bases not matched to a gene: 5. The CDR3 contains 14 residues.

There are a few counts of this clone. This chain links TRBV5-1 with TRBJ2-7, with D perhaps assigned TRBD1 or TRBD2 (6 bases each). Trimming removed 4 bases at V and 6 bases at J, with 17 bases between. Germline V CDR1 and CDR2: SGHRS, YFSETQ. This CDR3 comprises 14 residues. CDR3 residues: CASSLATDSPEQYF. The DNA of the CDR3 is TGCGCCAGCAGCCTAGCGACGGACAGCCCCGAGCAGTACTTC.

The gene calls are TRBV10-3 and TRBJ2-2, with TRBD2 as a possible D gene (5 bases). The V end was cut by 2 bases, the J end by 5 bases, with 27 bases between. This CDR3 comprises 20 residues. Germline CDR1 is ENHRY and CDR2 is SYGVKD. The CDR3 nucleotides are TGTGCCATCAGTGAGGTCTCAGAGACTTACGCTAGCCGGGTTACCGGGGAGCTGTTTTTT. This encodes CAISEVSETYASRVTGELFF.